Listed here is a single T cell receptor beta chain. Its antigen is as yet unknown. Sequencing used immunoSEQ multiplex PCR; TCRdb keeps in-frame clones, though not all of them. The sample includes under 95,000 clones, around 90% of them seen just once. This specimen belongs to a study of T cell responses to AZD1222 COVID-19 vaccine. Findings and limits, study-wide: Among spike-specific TCRs, nearly half reportedly target unmutated variant regions. Clonal diversity was possibly underestimated, and the donors were mostly white British, with more females.

Source: peripheral blood, taken on day 0 of AZD1222 vaccination. This clonotype was sampled from an adult in good health.

The CDR3 loop is CASQRTGELFF. Written as DNA, the CDR3 is TGTGCCAGCCAGCGGACCGGGGAGCTGTTTTTT. The chain couples TRBV19 to TRBJ2-2, with TRBD2 as a possible D gene (5 bases). CDR1 is LNHDA, CDR2 SQIVND, per germline (reference sequence). CDR3 length: 11 residues. V was shortened by 9 bases and J by 5 bases, with 7 bases between the two germline ends.